This is a list of T cell receptor beta chains from one sample in a study of regulatory T cells in long-lasting Graves disease. MiXCR was run by TCRdb on the multiplex PCR reads, yielding one entry per CDR3 protein. Of over 500,000 distinct CDR3 sequences listed, approximately 16% were seen once; the top ten hold 12%. In addition, the sample was reused for a study of T cells in Graves' hyperthyroidism and ophthalmopathy.

The material was peripheral blood mononuclear cells (PBMCs), obtained at new diagnosis, from a patient treated with antithyroid drugs. These TCRs come from a young man with Graves disease. Both conserved end residues are part of each CDR3. D genes are given only for firm matches. Clone size, where shown, is once, few, many, or a class for clones that have expanded.

TRBV29-1	NA	NA	TRBJ2-1	TGCAGCGTTGAACCGGGACGGTACTACAATGAGCAGTTCTTC	CSVEPGRYYNEQFF
TRBV20-1	TRBD2	many	TRBJ2-3	TGCAGTGCCAAGACTAGCGGGAGAATACTGGATACGCAGTATTTT	CSAKTSGRILDTQYF
TRBV24-1	NA	few	TRBJ2-2	TGTGCCACCAGTGCAATAGGAAGGGGGGAGCTGTTTTTT	CATSAIGRGELFF
TRBV27	TRBD1	many	TRBJ2-7	TGTGCCAGCCGGGACAGTTATCCCTACGAGCAGTACTTC	CASRDSYPYEQYF
TRBV28	NA	many	TRBJ1-4	TGTGCCAGCTCCCTGAGTGGTGTTAATGAAAAACTGTTTTTT	CASSLSGVNEKLFF
TRBV28	NA	few	TRBJ2-1	TGTGCCATAAGATCGGACCTTAAGCAGTTCTTC	CAIRSDLKQFF
TRBV11-2	NA	once	TRBJ2-5	TGTGCCAGCAGCTTGTCGGGACAAGAGACCCAGTGCTTC	CASSLSGQETQCF
TRBV12-3/TRBV12-4	TRBD1	many	TRBJ1-1	TGTGCCAGCAGTCCTCGACAGGGGACTGAAGCTTTCTTT	CASSPRQGTEAFF
TRBV7-3	NA	many	TRBJ2-7	TGTGCCAGCAGCTTAAACGGGGGCGAGCAGTACTTC	CASSLNGGEQYF
TRBV11-2	TRBD1	few	TRBJ1-2	TGTGCCAGCAGCTTGCAGGGGGAGGGCTATGGCTACACCTTC	CASSLQGEGYGYTF
TRBV28	TRBD2	many	TRBJ2-3	TGTGCCAGCAGTTTACTAGCGGGGTTCACAGATACGCAGTATTTT	CASSLLAGFTDTQYF
TRBV20-1	NA	many	TRBJ1-1	TGCAGTGCTACAGACGGAGGCACTGAAGCTTTCTTT	CSATDGGTEAFF
TRBV27	NA	many	TRBJ2-4	TGTGCCAGCAGCCCCGGGTTCTTAGCCAAAAACATTCAGTACTTC	CASSPGFLAKNIQYF
TRBV28	TRBD1	NA	TRBJ1-6	TGTGCCAGCAGCCTAGGGGGCGGGGCCCATAATTCACCCCTCCACTTT	CASSLGGGAHNSPLHF
TRBV6-1	NA	many	TRBJ1-1	TGTGCCAGTAATATCCGCAGGGGGAACACTGAAGCTTTCTTT	CASNIRRGNTEAFF
TRBV6-1	NA	NA	TRBJ1-3	TGTGCCAGCGACTACATGAGCTCTGGAAACACCATATATTTT	CASDYMSSGNTIYF
TRBV30	TRBD1	once	TRBJ2-5	TGTGCCTGGACGAAGGGGACAGGGGGCCGAGAGACCCAGTACTTC	CAWTKGTGGRETQYF
TRBV20-1	TRBD2	many	TRBJ2-1	TGCAGTGCTAGAGACGGCGGACTAGCCGGAACCTACAATGAGCAGTTCTTC	CSARDGGLAGTYNEQFF
TRBV5-1	TRBD2	NA	TRBJ2-1	TGCGCCAGCAGCCCTGCGACTAGCGGAAACTACAATGAGCAGTTCTTC	CASSPATSGNYNEQFF
TRBV5-1	NA	NA	TRBJ1-4	TGCGCCAGCAGCCCCCGTGCGAGAAAACTGTTTTTT	CASSPRARKLFF
TRBV7-2	NA	many	TRBJ2-1	TGTGCCAGCAGCTTAGGCAGGGTCTCCTACAATGAGCAGTTCTTC	CASSLGRVSYNEQFF
TRBV6-1	NA	many	TRBJ1-2	TGTGCCAGCAGTGAATCCAACGATGGCTACACCTTC	CASSESNDGYTF
TRBV4-1	NA	NA	TRBJ2-3	TGCGCCAGCAGCCTCACGGGGGCTAGCTCGGGAGATACGCAGTATTTT	CASSLTGASSGDTQYF
TRBV5-1	NA	few	TRBJ1-1	TGCGCCAGCAGCTCATACTCACAGGGTTTAGGGACGTTT	CASSSYSQGLGTF
TRBV11-3	TRBD2	NA	TRBJ2-2	TGTGCCAGCAGCTTATACCCTCTAGCGGAGCTGAACACCGGGGAGCTGTTTTTT	CASSLYPLAELNTGELFF
TRBV6-2/TRBV6-3	TRBD1	NA	TRBJ2-7	TGTGCCAGCAGTGAAGAGGGGACAGGGTCCTACGAGCAGTACTTC	CASSEEGTGSYEQYF
TRBV9	TRBD2	once	TRBJ2-7	TGTGCCAGCAGCGTAGAGGGACTGGGGGGGTACGAGCAGTACTTC	CASSVEGLGGYEQYF
TRBV5-1	NA	many	TRBJ2-1	TGTGCCAGCAGCTTAGGGGGGGCCTACAATGAGCAGTTCTTC	CASSLGGAYNEQFF
TRBV28	NA	many	TRBJ2-7	TGTGCCAGCAGTCCCGACACCCCAGTCTACGAGCAGTACTTC	CASSPDTPVYEQYF
TRBV3-1	NA	many	TRBJ2-3	TGTGCCAGCAGCCGTTCCGCAACGGCAGATACGCAGTATTTT	CASSRSATADTQYF
TRBV10-3	NA	few	TRBJ1-1	TGTGCCATCAGTGAAGTGGGTTACGCTGAAGCTTTCTTT	CAISEVGYAEAFF
TRBV20-1	NA	NA	TRBJ1-3	TGCAGTGCGAGCCACCATTCTGGAAACACCATATATTTT	CSASHHSGNTIYF
TRBV28	NA	many	TRBJ2-5	TGTGCCAGCAGTTTACGTCTCATCCTAATAGCTGAGGAAGAGACCCAGTACTTC	CASSLRLILIAEEETQYF
TRBV18	NA	many	TRBJ1-2	TGTGCCAGCTCACTTCCTGGGTCAGACCTGAACTATGGCTACACCTTC	CASSLPGSDLNYGYTF
TRBV18	TRBD1	NA	TRBJ2-7	TGTGCCAGCTCACCCCAAAGGACAGGGGCCGTTTTCGAGCAGTACTTC	CASSPQRTGAVFEQYF
TRBV2	TRBD2	many	TRBJ2-3	TGTGCCAGCAGAAGACTAGCGGGAGTACCAGATACGCAGTATTTT	CASRRLAGVPDTQYF
TRBV12-3/TRBV12-4	TRBD2	many	TRBJ2-3	TGTGCCAGCAGCCTGGAGCGGGAGGGGGGAGATACGCAGTATTTT	CASSLEREGGDTQYF
TRBV28	TRBD1	many	TRBJ1-2	TGTGCCAGCAGCCCCGACAAAAGACAGGGGGCGTTCTATGGCTACACCTTC	CASSPDKRQGAFYGYTF
TRBV5-6	TRBD2	NA	TRBJ2-1	TGTGCCAGCAGCTTTTCCGGGACTAGCTCCTACAATGAGCAGTTCTTC	CASSFSGTSSYNEQFF
TRBV20-1	TRBD1	few	TRBJ1-1	TGCAGTGCTGGGGACAGGGGACTTATGAACACTGAAGCTTTCTTT	CSAGDRGLMNTEAFF
TRBV30	NA	NA	TRBJ1-2	TGTGCCCGCCCGGGACCCCGGGGAGGCTACACCTTC	CARPGPRGGYTF